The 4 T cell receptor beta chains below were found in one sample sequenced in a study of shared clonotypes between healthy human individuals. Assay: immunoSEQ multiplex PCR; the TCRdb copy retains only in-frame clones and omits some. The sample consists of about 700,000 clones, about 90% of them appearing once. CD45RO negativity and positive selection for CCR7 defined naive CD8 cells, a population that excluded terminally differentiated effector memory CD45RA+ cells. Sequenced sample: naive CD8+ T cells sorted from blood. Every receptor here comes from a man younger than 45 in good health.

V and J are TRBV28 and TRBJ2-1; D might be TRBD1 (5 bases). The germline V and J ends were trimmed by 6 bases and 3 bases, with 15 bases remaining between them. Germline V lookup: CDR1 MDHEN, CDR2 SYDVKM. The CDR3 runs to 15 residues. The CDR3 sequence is CASSPPKDIYNEQFF. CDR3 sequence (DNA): TGTGCCAGCAGCCCACCAAAGGACATCTACAATGAGCAGTTCTTC.

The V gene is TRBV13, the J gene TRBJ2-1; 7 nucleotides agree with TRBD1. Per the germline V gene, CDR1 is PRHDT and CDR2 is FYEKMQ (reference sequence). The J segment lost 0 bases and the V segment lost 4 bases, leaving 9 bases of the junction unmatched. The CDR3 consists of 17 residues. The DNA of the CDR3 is TGTGCCAGCAGCTACGCACCGGGACAGTCCTCCTACAATGAGCAGTTCTTC. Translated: CASSYAPGQSSYNEQFF.

The CDR3, as DNA: TGTGCCAGCAGCCCCGGGAATGGCTACACCTTC. Its translation is CASSPGNGYTF. The chain couples TRBV6-5 to TRBJ1-2; D gene uncertain. V shed 6 bases and J shed 6 bases, with 8 bases lying between them. Germline-derived CDR1 and CDR2 are MNHEY and SVGAGI. The CDR3 is made up of 11 amino acids.

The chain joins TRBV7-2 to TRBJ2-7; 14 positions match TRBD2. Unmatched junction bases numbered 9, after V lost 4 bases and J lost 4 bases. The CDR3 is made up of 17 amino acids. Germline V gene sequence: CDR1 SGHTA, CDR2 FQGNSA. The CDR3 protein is CASSSGGLAGGEYEQYF. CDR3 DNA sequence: TGTGCCAGCAGCTCTGGTGGACTAGCGGGAGGAGAATACGAGCAGTACTTC.